What follows describes a single T cell receptor (beta chain). This specimen comes from a study of T cells after yellow fever vaccination. In TCRdb, the 5' RACE reads were re-called with MiXCR into one record per CDR3 protein. The sample carries some 340,000 distinct CDR3 sequences, roughly 10% recorded once. The V end was cut by 3 bases, the J end by 6 bases, with 9 bases between. The CDR3 covers 13 residues. CDR1 and CDR2 (germline): MNHEY, SVGAGI. This TCR was sampled from a man aged 18 to 29 who received the YFV17D yellow fever vaccine. The material was CD4+ T cells sorted from PBMCs, obtained 45 days after the yellow fever booster vaccination. The V and J genes are TRBV6-5 and TRBJ1-5; D ambiguous. The CDR3 DNA is TGTGCCAGCAGTTATTTGGAGGGTCAGCCCCAGCATTTT. This gives the protein CASSYLEGQPQHF.